This T cell receptor beta chain is drawn from a study of graft-versus-host responses after intestinal transplantation. About the research overall: Every transplant recipient was induced with anti-thymocyte globulin, then maintained on tacrolimus and steroids for about 3 years. Regarding the study as a whole: Early post-transplant declines in HvG were associated with peak levels of circulating GvH clones. Analysis identified GvH clones in recipient marrow, with some appearing first in ileum or blood.

As regards this clone: No antigen is known for it.

The CDR3 is made up of 14 amino acids. J lost 8 bases, V lost 1 base, and 0 bases had no gene match. Germline V lookup: CDR1 LNHDA, CDR2 SQIVND (reference sequence). Profiling relied on immunoSEQ multiplex PCR, and the TCRdb table lists in-frame clones only, not all of them. The data hold about 19,000 clones, with roughly nine tenths observed a single time. Post-transplant marrow was drawn from the posterior iliac crest or another site. The material sequenced was bone marrow, taken approximately 19 weeks after transplant. V is TRBV19 and J is TRBJ2-2; 11 nucleotides align to TRBD2. This receptor was taken from a human patient who received an intestinal transplant, so some T cells may come from the graft donor. CDR3 amino acids: CASSIGLAGGELFF. Written as DNA, the CDR3 is TGTGCCAGTAGTATAGGACTAGCGGGAGGGGAGCTGTTTTTT.